This TCR beta chain originates from a study of chemoradiotherapy in HPV16-positive cancers. The method was immunoSEQ multiplex PCR; TCRdb's version includes in-frame clones alone and lacks a portion of them. The table records about 12,000 clones, approximately 89% of them present only once. This CDR3 is 16 amino acids long. Germline CDR1 is SGHTA and CDR2 is FQGNSA. V was clipped by 2 bases and J by 5 bases; unmatched bases: 8. The clonotype was recovered from a human donor with HPV-associated anogenital cancer. The J gene is TRBJ2-1, the V gene TRBV7-2, with 8 bases aligning to TRBD2. The source material was blood, sampled from a patient who underwent chemoradiotherapy. CDR3 DNA: TGTGCCAGCAGCTTATTGTACGGGGGGGCCAACAATGAGCAGTTCTTC. As protein: CASSLLYGGANNEQFF.